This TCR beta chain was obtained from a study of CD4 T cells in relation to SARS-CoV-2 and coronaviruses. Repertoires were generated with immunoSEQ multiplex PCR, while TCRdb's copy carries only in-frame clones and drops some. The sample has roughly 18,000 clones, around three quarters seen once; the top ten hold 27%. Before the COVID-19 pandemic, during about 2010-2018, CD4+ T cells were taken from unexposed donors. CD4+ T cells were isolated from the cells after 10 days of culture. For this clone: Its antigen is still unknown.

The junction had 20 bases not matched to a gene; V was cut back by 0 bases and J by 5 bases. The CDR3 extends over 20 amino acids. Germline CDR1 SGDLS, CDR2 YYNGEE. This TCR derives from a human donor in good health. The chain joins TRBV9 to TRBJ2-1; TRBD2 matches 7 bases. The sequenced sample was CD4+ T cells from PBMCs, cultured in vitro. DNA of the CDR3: TGTGCCAGCAGCGTAGGGGGTGGTGGAGGGCGGGGGAATTCGGACAATGAGCAGTTCTTC. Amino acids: CASSVGGGGGRGNSDNEQFF.